This section outlines one T cell receptor beta chain sequence together with its context. This specimen belongs to a study of blood T cell repertoires in COVID-19. In the study overall: COVID-19 samples collected from the United States, Italy and Spain covered acute and convalescent phases. From T cells, B-cell-depleted T cells, or PBMCs came the material, which was cDNA or gDNA.

CDR1 LGHNA and CDR2 YSLEER come from the germline V gene. The CDR3 is 14 residues long. V was clipped by 1 base and J by 7 bases; unmatched bases: 1. In the study's own analysis: It was from reference gene primer amplification that nucleated cell counts were estimated. Clones were read by immunoSEQ multiplex PCR, and TCRdb kept only the in-frame ones, dropping some. D and trimming come from the DNA, and the V and J calls and clone size come from that table. The sample lists over 20,000 clones; over 60% were seen once. What was sequenced was peripheral blood. This TCR came from a woman aged 80 or over with acute or convalescent COVID-19. V usage is TRBV4-3 and J usage is TRBJ1-4, with 9 nucleotides matching TRBD1. CDR3 nucleotide sequence: TGCGCCAGCAGCCAAGGGACAGGGGTTGAAAAACTGTTTTTT. Translating it yields CASSQGTGVEKLFF.